The source of this T cell receptor beta chain is a study of shared T cell receptors in the human thymus. TCRdb keeps only in-frame clones here, not all; method: immunoSEQ multiplex PCR. The sample includes over 65,000 clones, about 96% of them seen just once. V lost 1 base, J lost 5 bases, and 18 bases lay in between. The length of the CDR3 is 16 residues. Germline V gives CDR1 SGHDT, CDR2 YYEEEE. The V and J genes are TRBV5-6 and TRBJ2-5, with D uncertain. The clonotype comes from a human donor. Specimen: thymocytes. The chain's CDR3 is CASSLNVPTLQETQYF. CDR3 DNA: TGTGCCAGCAGCTTGAACGTCCCGACGTTGCAGGAGACCCAGTACTTC.